The present T cell receptor beta chain was sequenced within a study of cytomegalovirus exposure and HLA in healthy donors. Study-level points and caveats: Subsequent analysis of the approximately 110 validation repertoires found a tendency for first-cohort TCR clusters to co-occur.

TCRdb's table, derived via immunoSEQ multiplex PCR, lists solely in-frame clones and lacks some. The sample contains more than 85,000 clones, approximately 89% of which appear only once. Trimming shortened V by 0 bases and J by 8 bases, and 10 bases separated the two germline ends. Germline V gene data show CDR1 as LGHNA and CDR2 as YNFKEQ. CDR3 length: 13 residues. As for this clone: No antigen is known for it.

The TCR was taken from a woman younger than 30 in good health and CMV-seronegative. Sequencing input: PBMCs. The V call is TRBV4-2, the J call TRBJ1-2; D ambiguous. The CDR3 region has the DNA TGTGCCAGCAGCCAAGATCGGGTGAGGGGCTACACCTTC. It specifies CASSQDRVRGYTF.